What follows are 24 T cell receptor beta chains derived from one specimen sequenced in a study of immune characteristics of hereditary and idiopathic chronic pancreatitis. Chronic pancreatitis tissue was collected during total pancreatectomy with islet autotransplantation. The data were produced by immunoSEQ multiplex PCR, yet TCRdb's version contains in-frame clones alone and is incomplete. The sample includes about 14,000 clones, over 70% of them seen just once. The sample consisted of pancreas tissue with hereditary chronic pancreatitis. The source of these receptors is a human donor with chronic pancreatitis.

The gene calls are TRBV29-1 and TRBJ2-1; TRBD2 agrees at 14 bases. Losses at the gene ends were 6 bases for V and 3 bases for J; bases not matched to a gene: 4. This CDR3 contains 15 residues. Germline loops: CDR1 SQVTM, CDR2 ANQGSEA. CDR3: CSVLGLAGVYNEQFF. The CDR3 coding sequence is TGCAGCGTGCTGGGACTAGCGGGAGTCTACAATGAGCAGTTCTTC.

V and J are TRBV29-1 and TRBJ2-3; tentatively, D is TRBD2 (5 bases). Germline loops: CDR1 SQVTM, CDR2 ANQGSEA. Trimming shortened V by 0 bases and J by 2 bases, and 15 bases separated the two germline ends. The CDR3 consists of 16 residues. The CDR3 loop is CSVEDRLVGVTDTQYF. The CDR3 DNA sequence: TGCAGCGTTGAAGATCGCCTGGTCGGGGTCACAGATACGCAGTATTTT.

The rearrangement uses TRBV11-1 and TRBJ2-1; 11 bases align to TRBD1. In germline, CDR1 is SGHAT, CDR2 FQDESV (reference sequence). The CDR3 has 13 residues. J lost 7 bases, V lost 5 bases, and 1 base had no gene match. Here the CDR3 DNA reads TGTGCCAGCAGCCGGGACAGGGGGAATGAGCAGTTCTTC. This translates into CASSRDRGNEQFF.

This chain connects TRBV2 to TRBJ1-4; no definite D call. Trimming left V 2 bases short and J 0 bases short, with 7 bases between. Germline CDR1 SNHLY, CDR2 FYNNEI. The CDR3 is 15 amino acids. This CDR3 reads CASSERAATNEKLFF. In DNA, the CDR3 is TGTGCCAGCAGTGAACGGGCCGCAACTAATGAAAAACTGTTTTTT.

This rearrangement joins TRBV25-1 to TRBJ2-7, with a possible D match to TRBD2 (6 bases). CDR1 and CDR2 (germline): MGHDK, SYGVNS. The V gene lost 10 bases and the J gene lost 2 bases, with 15 bases spanning the gap. This CDR3 is built from 13 residues. CDR3 region: CATAGGTTYEQYF. CDR3 bases: TGTGCCACCGCTGGAGGGACGACCTACGAGCAGTACTTC.

The chain combines TRBV6-5 with TRBJ1-1, with D unresolved. This CDR3 is 14 amino acids long. Germline lookup yields CDR1 MNHEY and CDR2 SVGAGI. Trimming took off 7 bases at V and 2 bases at J, with 14 bases between the two ends. The CDR3 DNA reads as TGTGCCAGCACCCCTTCCCGCTTTAACACTGAAGCTTTCTTT. It encodes CASTPSRFNTEAFF.

The chain links TRBV5-4 to TRBJ2-7; 7 bases line up with TRBD1. V shed 0 bases, J shed 3 bases, and the junction held 3 bases outside the gene matches. This CDR3 contains 14 residues. Per germline, CDR1 SGHNT and CDR2 YYREEE (reference sequence). CDR3 DNA sequence: TGTGCCAGCAGCTTGGGACAGGGAGACTACGAGCAGTACTTC. Translated: CASSLGQGDYEQYF.

This chain uses TRBV27 with TRBJ1-6, with D possibly being TRBD1 (5 bases). The CDR3 totals 17 residues. The germline gives CDR1 MNHEY, CDR2 SMNVEV (reference sequence). V was clipped by 5 bases and J by 4 bases, with 18 bases between them. This chain's CDR3 is CASSPKKGELYNSPLHF. The CDR3 DNA reads as TGTGCCAGCAGTCCCAAAAAAGGGGAATTATATAATTCACCCCTCCACTTT.

The genes are TRBV30 and TRBJ2-7; 7 nucleotides match TRBD2. The CDR3 length is 14 residues. V trimming: 0 bases; J trimming: 2 bases; junction bases outside the gene matches: 4. Per the germline V gene, CDR1 is GTSNPN and CDR2 is SVGIG (reference sequence). CDR3 sequence reads: CAWSVIAGPYEQYF. DNA for the CDR3: TGTGCCTGGAGTGTAATAGCGGGCCCCTACGAGCAGTACTTC.

A few counts support this clone. The chain couples TRBV24-1 to TRBJ2-1, with TRBD2 matching 9 bases. V was pared by 6 bases and J by 7 bases, with 12 bases of the junction left unmatched. The CDR3 is 16 residues long. The germline V gene encodes CDR1 KGHDR and CDR2 SFDVKD. The CDR3, as DNA: TGTGCCACCAGTACCCTCGCGGGAGGGGGACGGAATGAGCAGTTCTTC. It is translated as CATSTLAGGGRNEQFF.

V is TRBV6-5 and J is TRBJ2-5; no firm D call. CDR1 and CDR2 (germline): MNHEY, SVGAGI. Trimming left V 8 bases short and J 3 bases short, with 19 bases between. The CDR3 length is 15 residues. The CDR3 spells CASSRWVGTEETQYF. CDR3 DNA sequence: TGTGCCAGCTCCCGGTGGGTTGGAACTGAAGAGACCCAGTACTTC.

This chain joins TRBV7-2 and TRBJ2-7; 7 nucleotides match TRBD2. From germline, CDR1 is SGHTA and CDR2 FQGNSA. The CDR3 extends over 13 amino acids. The junction had 10 bases not matched to a gene; V was cut back by 5 bases and J by 9 bases. The CDR3 reads CASSPQREQGQYF. CDR3 nucleotides: TGTGCCAGCAGCCCGCAGCGGGAACAAGGGCAGTACTTC.

The rearrangement links TRBV27 to TRBJ1-6; D might be TRBD1 (5 bases). The V end lost 5 bases, the J end lost 4 bases, and 12 bases lay between the germline ends. Looked up from germline, CDR1 is MNHEY and CDR2 is SMNVEV (reference sequence). This CDR3 is 15 amino acids long. The CDR3 loop reads CASSAGTVYNSPLHF. CDR3 bases: TGTGCCAGCAGTGCCGGGACGGTGTATAATTCACCCCTCCACTTT.

The chain uses TRBV10-3 and TRBJ2-1; TRBD2 agrees at 9 bases. The CDR3 has 16 amino acids. Germline trimming cut 8 bases from V and 0 bases from J; bases unmatched to any gene: 8. CDR1 is ENHRY, CDR2 SYGVKD, per germline. Here the CDR3 reads CAIAKREAASYNEQFF. In DNA form, the CDR3 reads TGTGCCATCGCGAAGCGGGAGGCGGCCTCCTACAATGAGCAGTTCTTC.

This clone is labeled as medium-sized. This sequence joins TRBV18 and TRBJ1-3; TRBD1 matches 8 bases. Germline CDR1 reads KGHSH; CDR2 reads LQKENI. The CDR3 has 15 residues. V lost 5 bases and J lost 2; bases outside the gene matches: 5. The CDR3 nucleotides are TGTGCCAGCTCAAATCAGGGGGCGACTGGAAACACCATATATTTT. It translates to CASSNQGATGNTIYF.

Judged by abundance, this clone is medium-sized. V gene TRBV6-2 or TRBV6-3 combines with J gene TRBJ2-1; D is unclear. Germline CDR1 reads MNHEY; CDR2 reads SVGEGT. The length of the CDR3 is 12 residues. Trimming removed 0 bases at V and 14 bases at J, with 11 bases between. DNA for the CDR3: TGTGCCAGCAGTTACTCAGGCAGGATCAAGTTCTTC. It is translated as CASSYSGRIKFF.

CDR3 nucleotide sequence: TGTGCCAGCAGCGTGACGAACACCGGGGAGCTGTTTTTT. Translation gives CASSVTNTGELFF. The chain couples TRBV28 to TRBJ2-2; D gene unclear. Trimming pared 6 bases from V and 0 bases from J, leaving 5 bases between. Germline values: CDR1 MDHEN, CDR2 SYDVKM. The CDR3 spans 13 residues.

This clone was picked up one time. This chain uses TRBV7-2 with TRBJ1-2, with unresolved D. V was pared by 2 bases and J by 2 bases, with 9 bases between. Germline V CDR1 and CDR2: SGHTA, FQGNSA. CDR3 length equals 14 residues. The CDR3 bases are TGTGCCAGCAGCTTATGGTCGGGGAACTATGGCTACACCTTC. Translated: CASSLWSGNYGYTF. Filled out from reference TRBV7-2 and TRBJ1-2, the complete variable domain reads GAGVSQSPSNKVTEKGKDVELRCDPISGHTALYWYRQSLGQGLEFLIYFQGNSAPDKSGLPSDRFSAERTGGSVSTLTIQRTQQEDSAVYLCASSLWSGNYGYTFGSGTRLTVV.

The CDR3 bases are TGCGCCAGCAGCTTAGGCAGGGGGCAGGACTATGGCTACACCTTC. Translation gives CASSLGRGQDYGYTF. The chain has TRBV5-1 and TRBJ1-2; 8 nucleotides align to TRBD1. V lost 2 bases, J lost 3 bases, and 6 bases stayed unmatched. CDR3 size: 15 residues. CDR1 SGHRS and CDR2 YFSETQ come from the germline V gene.

This clone occurred a few times. The V gene is TRBV9, the J gene TRBJ1-2, with 9 bases aligning to TRBD1. Trimming cost V 1 base and J 8 bases; bases outside gene matches: 6. CDR3 length: 14 residues. Germline lookup yields CDR1 SGDLS and CDR2 YYNGEE. The CDR3 region has the DNA TGTGCCAGCAGCGTAACAGGGGGCGCGGGGGGCTACACCTTC. This gives the protein CASSVTGGAGGYTF.

The V call is TRBV7-9, the J call TRBJ1-4; a possible D gene is TRBD1 (6 bases). The V gene's germline CDR1 is SEHNR and CDR2 FQNEAQ (reference sequence). The V and J ends lost 4 bases and 8 bases respectively, with 23 bases between them. This CDR3 region has 17 residues. The DNA of the CDR3 is TGTGCCAGCAGCTCATCCCTGCCAGACAGGATTGGCGAAAAACTGTTTTTT. The encoded protein is CASSSSLPDRIGEKLFF.

This clone was seen once. The V and J genes are TRBV25-1 and TRBJ2-1, with TRBD1 matching over 7 bases. The V gene end was trimmed by 6 bases and the J gene end by 6 bases; junction bases not matched to a gene: 11. Germline loops: CDR1 MGHDK, CDR2 SYGVNS. This CDR3 has 15 residues. This chain's CDR3 is CASSERGSGGNEQFF. Here the CDR3 DNA reads TGTGCCAGCAGCGAAAGGGGGTCAGGGGGCAATGAGCAGTTCTTC.

The rearrangement uses TRBV18 and TRBJ1-5; a weak D match, TRBD1 (6 bases). Trimming took 4 bases from V and 3 from J, leaving 10 bases between them. Germline values: CDR1 KGHSH, CDR2 LQKENI. The CDR3 length is 14 residues. Written as DNA, the CDR3 is TGTGCCAGCTCACAGGGGGATTTCAATCAGCCCCAGCATTTT. It specifies CASSQGDFNQPQHF. Filled out from reference TRBV18 and TRBJ1-5, the complete variable domain reads NAGVMQNPRHLVRRRGQEARLRCSPMKGHSHVYWYRQLPEEGLKFMVYLQKENIIDESGMPKERFSAEFPKEGPSILRIQQVVRGDSAAYFCASSQGDFNQPQHFGDGTRLSIL.

The chain is built from TRBV21-1 and TRBJ2-1; TRBD2 is the table's D call and was not checked against the DNA. TRBV21-1 is a known pseudogene. The length of the CDR3 is 15 residues. The CDR3 region has the DNA TGTGCCAGCAGCACTCCCGGGGAGACCTACAATGAGCAGTTCTTC. Its protein is CASSTPGETYNEQFF.